This T cell receptor beta chain was captured by sequencing in a study of Graves' ophthalmopathy and Graves' hyperthyroidism. General observations from the study: From stable hyperthyroidism, ophthalmopathy was separated by a 13-signature model with around 90% sensitivity and around 80% specificity.

Hyperthyroidism patients, all newly diagnosed, had under 2 months' duration and ages of 18 to 65. Note on this clonotype: Its antigen is not identified.

The study amplified TCR beta CDR3 regions using RNA transcripts. HTBI primers primed a first-round RT-PCR, and a second-round multiplex PCR followed. Each CDR3 protein is one row after TCRdb ran MiXCR on the multiplex PCR reads. The repertoire holds some 1.1 million distinct CDR3 sequences, with 35% to 45% as singletons. The TCR comes from an adult man with Graves' hyperthyroidism. Sequences were obtained from peripheral blood or thyroid tissue (not recorded which).

The CDR3 bases are TGTGCCAGCAGCTTAAACGGATTCGACAGGGTCTCCTACGAGCAGTACTTC. The encoded protein is CASSLNGFDRVSYEQYF. V gene TRBV7-3 combines with J gene TRBJ2-7, with TRBD1 matching over 7 bases. Germline V gives CDR1 SGHTA, CDR2 FQGTGA. The CDR3 has 17 residues. V shed 1 base and J 0 bases; nucleotides not matched to a gene: 9.